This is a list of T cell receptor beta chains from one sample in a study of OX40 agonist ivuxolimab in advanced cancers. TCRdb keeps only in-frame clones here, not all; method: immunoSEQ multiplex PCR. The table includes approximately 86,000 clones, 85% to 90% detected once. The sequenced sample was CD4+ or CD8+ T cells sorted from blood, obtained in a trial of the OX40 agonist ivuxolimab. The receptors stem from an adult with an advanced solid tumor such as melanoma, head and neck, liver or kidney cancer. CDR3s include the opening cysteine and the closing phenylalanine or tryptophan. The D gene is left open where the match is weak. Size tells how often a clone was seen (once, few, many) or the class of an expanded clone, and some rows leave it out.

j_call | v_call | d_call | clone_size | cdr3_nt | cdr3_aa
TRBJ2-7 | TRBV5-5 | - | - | TGTGCCAGCTCCCGGGCTTCATACGAGCAGTACTTC | CASSRASYEQYF
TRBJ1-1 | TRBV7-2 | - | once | TGTGCCAGCAGCTTTGCGTCGATGAACACTGAAGCTTTCTTT | CASSFASMNTEAFF
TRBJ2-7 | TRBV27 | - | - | TGTGCCAGCAGTTTACCTCCTACTGGTGGGGTTTTTTCCGAGCAGTACTTC | CASSLPPTGGVFSEQYF
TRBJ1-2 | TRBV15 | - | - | TGTGCCACCAGCAGAGAGGGAGACGGTTTAGGATTCTATGGCTACACCTTC | CATSREGDGLGFYGYTF
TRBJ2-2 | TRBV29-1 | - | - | TGCAGCGTTGGGAGGCCCGGCGGTGCCGGGGAGCTGTTTTTT | CSVGRPGGAGELFF
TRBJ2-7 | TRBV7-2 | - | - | TGTGCCAGCAGCTCGACAGGGACTTCGAGGGAGCAGTACTTC | CASSSTGTSREQYF
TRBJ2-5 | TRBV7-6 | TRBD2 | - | TGTGCCAGCAGCCCAGAAGAGGGGAGGGCGGGGGAAGAGACCCAGTACTTC | CASSPEEGRAGEETQYF
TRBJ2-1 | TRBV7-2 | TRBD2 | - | TGTGCCAGCAGCTTAGAGCCTAGCGGGAGCACCAAGTTCTTC | CASSLEPSGSTKFF
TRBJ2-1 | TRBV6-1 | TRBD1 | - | TGTGCCAGCAGTGAAGGGGGACAGCCCTACAATGAGCAGTTCTTC | CASSEGGQPYNEQFF
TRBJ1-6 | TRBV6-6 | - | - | TGTGCCAGCAGCACCTTCGACAGTGGCTATAATTCACCCCTCCACTTT | CASSTFDSGYNSPLHF
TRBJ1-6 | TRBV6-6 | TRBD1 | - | TGTGCCAGCAGTTCCCGGGACAGCCGACCCCTCCACTTT | CASSSRDSRPLHF
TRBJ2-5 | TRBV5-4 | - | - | TGTGCCAGCAGCTTGGGAGGGATCCAAGAGACCCAGTACTTC | CASSLGGIQETQYF
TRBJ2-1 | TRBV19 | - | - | TGTGCCAGTAGTACGCCGGGGGTTAGCTCCTACAATGAGCAGTTCTTC | CASSTPGVSSYNEQFF
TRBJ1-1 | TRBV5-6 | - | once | TGTGCCAGCAGCTTGAAAACGGGTTGGAACACTGAAGCTTTCTTT | CASSLKTGWNTEAFF
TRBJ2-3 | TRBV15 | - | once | TGTGCCACCAGCCGAAAGCGCACAGATACGCAGTATTTT | CATSRKRTDTQYF
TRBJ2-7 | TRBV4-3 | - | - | TGCGCCAGCAGCCAAGGTACAGTCTCCTACGAGCAGTACTTC | CASSQGTVSYEQYF
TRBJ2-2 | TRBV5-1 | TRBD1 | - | TGCGCCAGCAGCGTGGGACAGGTTGGGACCGGGGAGCTGTTTTTT | CASSVGQVGTGELFF
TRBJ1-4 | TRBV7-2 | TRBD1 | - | TGTGCCAGCAGCTCCGGGGAGGGACAGCTTAATGAAAAACTGTTTTTT | CASSSGEGQLNEKLFF
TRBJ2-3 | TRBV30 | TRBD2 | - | TGTGCCTGGAGTAGCGGGAGGCTAAGCACAGATACGCAGTATTTT | CAWSSGRLSTDTQYF
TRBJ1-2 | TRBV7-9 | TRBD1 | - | TGTGCCAGCAGCCCAGACCGACAGGGTGTATATGGCTACACCTTC | CASSPDRQGVYGYTF
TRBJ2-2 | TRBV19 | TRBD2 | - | TGTGCCAGTAGTCCCCTAGCGGGGGATCTCACCGGGGAGCTGTTTTTT | CASSPLAGDLTGELFF
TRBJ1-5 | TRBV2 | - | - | TGTGCCAGCAGGAATTGGGGATCCGATCAGCCCCAGCATTTT | CASRNWGSDQPQHF
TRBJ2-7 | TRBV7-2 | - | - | TGTGCCAGCAGCTTAGCGGGAGAACGCGAGCAGTACTTC | CASSLAGEREQYF